The clone carrying this TCR beta chain was recorded at least ten times. What it recognizes is unknown. Through template switching, a universal primer site was introduced, and the cDNA contained unique molecular identifiers. In TCRdb, the 5' RACE reads were re-called with MiXCR into one record per CDR3 protein. The sample includes 690,000 or so distinct CDR3 sequences, 6% to 6.5% of them seen just once. The source of the sample is a study of identical twins. Study results and caveats: Fewer insertions characterized abundant cord blood beta clonotypes, whereas memory repertoires showed none. Models, which agreed with sharing between unrelated individuals, nonetheless underestimated the out-of-frame TCR alpha sharing seen in monozygotic twins. Diverse VJ usage suggested most zero-insertion clonotypes were not invariant T cells.

This CDR3 spans 14 amino acids. Per germline, CDR1 SEHNR and CDR2 FQNEAQ (reference sequence). V lost 6 bases and J lost 12, with 21 bases in between. The gene calls are TRBV7-9 and TRBJ2-1, with D perhaps TRBD1 or TRBD2 (5 bases each). Sequenced: naive T cells sorted from blood. The sequence came from a man younger than 30 in good health. This CDR3 reads CASRPPGPNGGQFF. Written as DNA, the CDR3 is TGTGCCAGCAGACCACCGGGACCCAACGGAGGGCAGTTCTTC.